The clone carrying this T cell receptor beta chain was observed a handful of times. Its antigen is still unknown. These data belong to a study of T cells in Graves' hyperthyroidism and ophthalmopathy. Study findings and constraints: Using 13 V-J features, a model discriminated ophthalmopathy from stable hyperthyroidism.

Patients were aged 18 to 65, had disease duration under 2 months, and had newly diagnosed hyperthyroidism. The study left out patients who had uncontrolled infection, other autoimmune disease, pregnancy or lactation. Diagnoses were made from clinical symptoms, serum measures (thyroxine and TRAb), thyroid ultrasound and orbital computed tomography. TCR beta CDR3 region amplification was performed from RNA transcripts. The study used the HTBI primer set for a first-round RT-PCR of the TCR CDR3. TCRdb processed the multiplex PCR reads anew with MiXCR; each CDR3 protein has one entry. Here the sample spans approximately 700,000 distinct CDR3 sequences, approximately 16% being singletons. The germline gives CDR1 DFQATT, CDR2 SNEGSKA (reference sequence). The CDR3 runs to 11 residues. V lost 5 bases, J lost 13 bases, and 17 bases lay in between.

Sequencing was carried out using blood. The gene calls are TRBV20-1 and TRBJ2-5; maybe TRBD2 (5 bases). The source is a man aged 18 to 35 with Graves' hyperthyroidism. The CDR3 loop is CSAARTSGVYF. CDR3 coding DNA: TGCAGTGCTGCCCGGACCTCCGGGGTGTACTTC.